This TCR beta chain stems from a study of blood T cell repertoires in COVID-19. Study at large: PBMCs, B-cell-depleted T cells, or T cells were the source of the cDNA or gDNA that made up the material.

This clone was observed a few times. Germline assignment: CDR1 KGHDR and CDR2 SFDVKD. After removal of 4 bases from V and 6 bases from J, the junction contained 7 bases not matched to a gene. The CDR3 runs 15 residues. Profiled with immunoSEQ multiplex PCR; TCRdb holds only in-frame clones, not every one. Among approximately 40,000 clones listed, about nine tenths were seen once. The sequenced material came from peripheral blood. The chain recombines TRBV24-1 with TRBJ1-5, with 8 bases fitting TRBD1. The origin of this receptor is a man between 60 and 70 years old with acute or convalescent COVID-19. The CDR3 bases are TGTGCCACCAGTGACACCGGACAGGGTGGTCAGCCCCAGCATTTT. Its translation is CATSDTGQGGQPQHF.